This T cell receptor (beta chain) is drawn from a study of beta chain features in type 1 diabetes. Study overall: The study found patients and healthy donors alike in age, gender and cell yields. Whole-study results and caveats: A potential influence of HLA type upon TCRB rearrangement remained unresolved herein. Type 1 diabetes patients showed a moderate but significant shortening of TCRB CDR3s in all four CD4+ subsets.

Germline V lookup: CDR1 SGHDN, CDR2 FVKESK. Between the trimmed V and J ends, which lost 0 bases and 7 bases, there was a span of 24 bases. This CDR3 region has 18 residues. Expressed TCRB transcripts were sequenced after all isolated RNA was converted to cDNA. The data were produced by immunoSEQ multiplex PCR, yet TCRdb's version contains in-frame clones alone and is incomplete. This sample has 250,000 to 300,000 clones, with 14% found just once. This clone occurred a few times. Its antigen is unidentified. The specimen was naive CD4+ T cells from blood. This TCR came from a young man with type 1 diabetes. V usage is TRBV14 and J usage is TRBJ1-2; D remains unclear. This CDR3 is CASSQDFPSPLSVRGYTF. The CDR3 region has the DNA TGTGCCAGCAGCCAAGATTTCCCCAGCCCTCTTAGCGTCCGTGGCTACACCTTC.